This T cell receptor (beta chain) was documented in a study of blood T cell repertoires in COVID-19. Looking at the study overall: Acute and convalescent COVID-19 specimens originated in the United States, Italy and Spain. PBMCs, B-cell-depleted T cells, or T cells provided the cDNA or gDNA that made up the material.

The CDR3 extends over 12 amino acids. V lost 6 bases, J lost 5 bases, and 11 bases lay in between. In germline, CDR1 is MNHEY, CDR2 SVGAGI. Per the original methods: From reference gene primer amplification, estimates of nucleated cell counts were derived. Using immunoSEQ multiplex PCR, the repertoire was profiled, and TCRdb retains in-frame clones only, with some absent. That table gives V, J and clone size, and the DNA gave D and trimming. The table has approximately 140,000 clones, approximately 80% seen once. This rearrangement joins TRBV6-5 to TRBJ2-7; D is perhaps TRBD1 (6 bases). The receptor's source is a human donor with acute or convalescent COVID-19. The donor label of this sample is uncertain. Material: peripheral blood. CDR3: CASSPQGNEQYV. The CDR3 coding sequence is TGTGCCAGCAGCCCACAGGGTAACGAGCAGTACGTC.